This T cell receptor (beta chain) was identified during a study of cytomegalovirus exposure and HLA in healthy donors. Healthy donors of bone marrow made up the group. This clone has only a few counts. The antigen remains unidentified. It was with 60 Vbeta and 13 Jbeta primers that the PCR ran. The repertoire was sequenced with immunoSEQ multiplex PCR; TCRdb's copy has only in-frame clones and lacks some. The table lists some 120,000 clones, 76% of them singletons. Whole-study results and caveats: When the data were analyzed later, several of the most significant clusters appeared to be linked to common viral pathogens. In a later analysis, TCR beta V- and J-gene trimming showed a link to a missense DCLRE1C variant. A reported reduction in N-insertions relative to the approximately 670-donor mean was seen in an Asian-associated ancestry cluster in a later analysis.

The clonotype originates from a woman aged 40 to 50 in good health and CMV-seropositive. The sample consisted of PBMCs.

CDR3 sequence: CASQGPGDTQYF. The CDR3 region has the DNA TGTGCCAGCCAGGGGCCAGGGGATACGCAGTATTTT. V usage is TRBV5-4 and J usage is TRBJ2-3, with D perhaps matching TRBD1 (6 bases). V was shortened by 7 bases and J by 6 bases, with 12 bases between the two germline ends. CDR3 length: 12 residues. Germline V gives CDR1 SGHNT, CDR2 YYREEE (reference sequence).